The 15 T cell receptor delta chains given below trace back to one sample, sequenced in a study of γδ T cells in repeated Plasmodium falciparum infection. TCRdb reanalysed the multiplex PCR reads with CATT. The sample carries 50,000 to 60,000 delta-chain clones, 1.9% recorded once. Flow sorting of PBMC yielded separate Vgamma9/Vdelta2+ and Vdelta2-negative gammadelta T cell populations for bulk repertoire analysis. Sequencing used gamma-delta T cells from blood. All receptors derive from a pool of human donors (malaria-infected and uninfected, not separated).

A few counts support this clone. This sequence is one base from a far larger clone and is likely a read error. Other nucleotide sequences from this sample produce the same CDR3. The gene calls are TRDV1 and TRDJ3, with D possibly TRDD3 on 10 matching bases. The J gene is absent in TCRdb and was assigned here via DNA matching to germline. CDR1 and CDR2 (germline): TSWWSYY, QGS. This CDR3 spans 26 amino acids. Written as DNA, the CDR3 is TGTGCTCTCGGGGCGTCCTTCCTACCCGTGCCTTATTACTGGGGGATCTCTTCCTGGGACACCCGACAGATGTTTTTC. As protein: CALGASFLPVPYYWGISSWDTRQMFF.

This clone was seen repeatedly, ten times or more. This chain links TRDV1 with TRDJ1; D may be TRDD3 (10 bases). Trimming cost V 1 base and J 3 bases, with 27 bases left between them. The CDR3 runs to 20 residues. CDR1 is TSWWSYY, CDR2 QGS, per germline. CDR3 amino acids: CALGEPQPSYNGGYPDKLIF. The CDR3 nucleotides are TGTGCTCTTGGGGAACCCCAGCCTTCCTACAATGGGGGATACCCCGATAAACTCATCTTT.

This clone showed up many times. Here the CDR3 reads CALGDRLPTCWGILTDKLIF. As DNA, the CDR3 is TGTGCTCTTGGGGACCGGCTTCCTACCTGCTGGGGGATATTGACCGATAAACTCATCTTT. This chain uses TRDV1 with TRDJ1; 10 bases line up with TRDD3. The CDR3 extends over 20 amino acids. Unmatched junction bases numbered 18, after V lost 3 bases and J lost 2 bases. Germline V gene data show CDR1 as TSWWSYY and CDR2 as QGS.

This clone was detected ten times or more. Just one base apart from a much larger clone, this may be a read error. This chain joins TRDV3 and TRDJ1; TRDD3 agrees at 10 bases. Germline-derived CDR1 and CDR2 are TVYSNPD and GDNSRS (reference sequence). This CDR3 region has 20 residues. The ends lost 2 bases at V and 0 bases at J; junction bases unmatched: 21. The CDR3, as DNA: TGTGCCTTTTCCGATAGGCCGTACTGGGGGATCAGTCCCAACACCGATAAACTCATCTTT. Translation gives CAFSDRPYWGISPNTDKLIF.

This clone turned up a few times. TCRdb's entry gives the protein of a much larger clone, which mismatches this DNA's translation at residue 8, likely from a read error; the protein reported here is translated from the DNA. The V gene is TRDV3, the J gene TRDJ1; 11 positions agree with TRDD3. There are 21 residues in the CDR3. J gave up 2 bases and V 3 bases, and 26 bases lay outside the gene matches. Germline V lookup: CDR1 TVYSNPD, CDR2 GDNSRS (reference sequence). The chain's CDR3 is CAFPRGLLRNWGIVATDKLIF. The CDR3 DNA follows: TGTGCCTTCCCGCGGGGCCTTCTCCGAAACTGGGGGATAGTAGCGACCGATAAACTCATCTTT.

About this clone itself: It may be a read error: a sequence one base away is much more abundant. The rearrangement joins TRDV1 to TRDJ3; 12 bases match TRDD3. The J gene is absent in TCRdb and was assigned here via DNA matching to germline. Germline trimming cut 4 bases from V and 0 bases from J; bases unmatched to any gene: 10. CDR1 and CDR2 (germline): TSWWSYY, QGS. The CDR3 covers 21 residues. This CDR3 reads CALGAGGYARRSSWDTRQMFF. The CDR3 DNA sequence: TGTGCTCTTGGGGCTGGGGGATACGCACGTCGAAGCTCCTGGGACACCCGACAGATGTTTTTC.

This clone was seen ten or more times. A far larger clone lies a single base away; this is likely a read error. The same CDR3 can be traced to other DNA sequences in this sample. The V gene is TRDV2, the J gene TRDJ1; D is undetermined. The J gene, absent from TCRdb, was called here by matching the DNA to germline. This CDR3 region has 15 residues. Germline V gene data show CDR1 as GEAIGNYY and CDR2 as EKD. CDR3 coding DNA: TGCGCCTGTGACACACTTTTGGGAGGAAGCGATAAACTCATCTTT. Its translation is CACDTLLGGSDKLIF.

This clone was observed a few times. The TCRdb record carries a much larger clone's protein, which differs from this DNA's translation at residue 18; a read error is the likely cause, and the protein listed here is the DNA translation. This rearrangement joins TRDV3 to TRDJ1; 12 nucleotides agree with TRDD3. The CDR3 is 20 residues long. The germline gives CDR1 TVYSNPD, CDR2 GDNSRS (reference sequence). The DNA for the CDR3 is TGTGCCTTTATGATTCCCTCGTACTGGGGGATACCCTTGAACACCGATAAAATCATCTTT. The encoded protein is CAFMIPSYWGIPLNTDKIIF.

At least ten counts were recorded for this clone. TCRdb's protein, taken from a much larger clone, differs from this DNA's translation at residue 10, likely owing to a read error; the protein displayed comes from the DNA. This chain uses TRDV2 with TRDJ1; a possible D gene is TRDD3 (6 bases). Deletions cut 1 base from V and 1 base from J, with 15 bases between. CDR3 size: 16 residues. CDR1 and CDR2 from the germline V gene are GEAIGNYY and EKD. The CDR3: CACDTGIYRVTDKLIF. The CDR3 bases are TGTGCCTGTGACACGGGGATTTATAGGGTCACCGATAAACTCATCTTT.

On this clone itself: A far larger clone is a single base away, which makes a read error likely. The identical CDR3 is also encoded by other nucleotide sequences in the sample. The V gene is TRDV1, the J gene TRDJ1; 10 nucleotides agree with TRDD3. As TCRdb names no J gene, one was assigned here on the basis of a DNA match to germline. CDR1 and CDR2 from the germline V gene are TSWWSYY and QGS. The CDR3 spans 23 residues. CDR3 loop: CALGEIHTIWGDTPRWYTDKLIF. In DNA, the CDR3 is TGTGCTCTTGGGGAAATTCATACTATTTGGGGGGATACGCCGCGGTGGTACACCGACAAACTCATCTTT.

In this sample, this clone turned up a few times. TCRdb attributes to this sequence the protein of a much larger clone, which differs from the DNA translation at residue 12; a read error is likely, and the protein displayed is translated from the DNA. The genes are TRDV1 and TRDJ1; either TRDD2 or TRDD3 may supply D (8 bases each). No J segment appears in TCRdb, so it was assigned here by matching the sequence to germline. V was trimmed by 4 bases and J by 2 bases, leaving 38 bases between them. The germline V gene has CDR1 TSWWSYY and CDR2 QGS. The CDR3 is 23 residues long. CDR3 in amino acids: CALGVPPLFLRSWGRDRTDKLIF. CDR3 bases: TGTGCTCTTGGGGTCCCTCCCCTCTTCCTACGTAGCTGGGGGAGAGACAGAACCGATAAACTCATCTTT.

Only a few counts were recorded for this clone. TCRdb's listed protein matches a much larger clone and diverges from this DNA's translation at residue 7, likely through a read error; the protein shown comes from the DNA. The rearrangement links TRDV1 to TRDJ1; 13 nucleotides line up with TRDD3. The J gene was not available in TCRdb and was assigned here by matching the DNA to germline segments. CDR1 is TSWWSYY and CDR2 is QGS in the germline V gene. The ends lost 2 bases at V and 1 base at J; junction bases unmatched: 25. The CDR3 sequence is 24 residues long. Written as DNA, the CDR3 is TGTGCTCTTGGGGAAGCGGAAGGAACGGTCAAAACTCCGTACTGGGGGATACGCACCGATAAACTCATCTTT. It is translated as CALGEAEGTVKTPYWGIRTDKLIF.

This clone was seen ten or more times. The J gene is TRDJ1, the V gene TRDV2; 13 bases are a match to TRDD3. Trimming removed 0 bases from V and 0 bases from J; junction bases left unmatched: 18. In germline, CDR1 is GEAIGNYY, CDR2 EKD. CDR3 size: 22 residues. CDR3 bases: TGTGCCTGTGACACCGTTGGGTCCTTACTGGGGGATACGGGTCTCTACACCGATAAACTCATCTTT. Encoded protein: CACDTVGSLLGDTGLYTDKLIF.

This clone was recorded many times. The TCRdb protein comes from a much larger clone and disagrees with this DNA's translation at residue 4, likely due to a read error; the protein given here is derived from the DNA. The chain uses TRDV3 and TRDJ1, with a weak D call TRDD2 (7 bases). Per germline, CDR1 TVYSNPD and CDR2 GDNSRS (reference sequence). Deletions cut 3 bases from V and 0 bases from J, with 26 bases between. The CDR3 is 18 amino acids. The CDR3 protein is CALDFPTWWGAYTDKLIF. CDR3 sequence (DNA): TGTGCCTTGGATTTTCCTACGTGGTGGGGGGCGTACACCGATAAACTCATCTTT. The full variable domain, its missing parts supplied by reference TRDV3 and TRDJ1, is CDKVTQSSPDQTVASGSEVVLLCTYDTVYSNPDLFWYRIRPDYSFQFVFYGDNSRSEGADFTQGRFSVKHILTQKAFHLVISPVRTEDSATYYCALDFPTWWGAYTDKLIFGKGTRVTVEP.

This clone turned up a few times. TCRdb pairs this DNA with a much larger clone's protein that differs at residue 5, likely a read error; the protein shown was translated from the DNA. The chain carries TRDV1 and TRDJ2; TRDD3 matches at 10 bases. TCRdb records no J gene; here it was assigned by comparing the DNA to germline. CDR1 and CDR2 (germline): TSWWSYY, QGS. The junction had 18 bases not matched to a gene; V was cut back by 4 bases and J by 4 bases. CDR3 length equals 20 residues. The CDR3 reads CALGVTLTSTGGLRTAQLFF. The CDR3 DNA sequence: TGTGCTCTTGGGGTGACCTTAACCAGTACTGGGGGATTAAGGACAGCACAACTCTTCTTT.